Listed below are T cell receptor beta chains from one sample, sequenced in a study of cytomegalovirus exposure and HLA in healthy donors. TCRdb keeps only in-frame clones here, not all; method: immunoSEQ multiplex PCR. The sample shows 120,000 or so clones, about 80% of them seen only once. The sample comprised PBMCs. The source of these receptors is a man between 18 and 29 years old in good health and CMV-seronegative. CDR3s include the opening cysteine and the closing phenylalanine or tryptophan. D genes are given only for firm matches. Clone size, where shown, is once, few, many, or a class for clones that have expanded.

CDR3 protein: CSARGQFTGELFF
CDR3 DNA: TGCAGCGCTAGAGGACAGTTCACCGGGGAGCTGTTTTTT
D gene: -
V gene: TRBV29-1
J gene: TRBJ2-2
clone size: -

CDR3 protein: CASSLDGTVNTEAFF
CDR3 DNA: TGTGCCAGCAGCTTAGATGGGACAGTAAACACTGAAGCTTTCTTT
D gene: TRBD1
V gene: TRBV7-8
J gene: TRBJ1-1
clone size: -

CDR3 protein: CASSLQGPGQPSSGNTIYF
CDR3 DNA: TGTGCCAGCAGCTTGCAGGGTCCGGGACAGCCGAGCTCTGGAAACACCATATATTTT
D gene: TRBD1
V gene: TRBV5-5
J gene: TRBJ1-3
clone size: -

CDR3 protein: CASSLGRAFQTEAFF
CDR3 DNA: TGTGCCAGCAGCTTGGGGAGGGCGTTTCAGACTGAAGCTTTCTTT
D gene: -
V gene: TRBV5-4
J gene: TRBJ1-1
clone size: -

CDR3 protein: CSSSLDLGERTEAFF
CDR3 DNA: TGTTCCAGCAGCTTAGATCTGGGAGAGCGCACTGAAGCTTTCTTT
D gene: -
V gene: TRBV7-9
J gene: TRBJ1-1
clone size: -

CDR3 protein: CASSRDRGTGELFF
CDR3 DNA: TGCGCCAGCAGCCGGGACAGGGGTACCGGGGAGCTGTTTTTT
D gene: TRBD1
V gene: TRBV5-1
J gene: TRBJ2-2
clone size: -

CDR3 protein: CASSLERGHNEQFF
CDR3 DNA: TGTGCCAGCAGCTTAGAGCGGGGCCACAATGAGCAGTTCTTC
D gene: -
V gene: TRBV11-2
J gene: TRBJ2-1
clone size: -

CDR3 protein: CASSATGPAGANVLTF
CDR3 DNA: TGTGCCAGCAGTGCGACAGGGCCAGCTGGGGCCAACGTCCTGACTTTC
D gene: TRBD1
V gene: TRBV6-1
J gene: TRBJ2-6
clone size: -

CDR3 protein: CASSPGGLGANYGYTF
CDR3 DNA: TGTGCCAGCAGCCCCGGGGGATTGGGAGCTAACTATGGCTACACCTTC
D gene: -
V gene: TRBV7-2
J gene: TRBJ1-2
clone size: -

CDR3 protein: CASSQELSGGALSEQYF
CDR3 DNA: TGTGCCAGCAGCCAAGAGTTGAGCGGGGGGGCTCTCAGCGAGCAGTACTTC
D gene: TRBD2
V gene: TRBV14
J gene: TRBJ2-7
clone size: -

CDR3 protein: CASRRRTGRVGANVLTF
CDR3 DNA: TGTGCCAGCCGCCGCCGGACTGGGAGGGTAGGGGCCAACGTCCTGACTTTC
D gene: TRBD2
V gene: TRBV9
J gene: TRBJ2-6
clone size: -

CDR3 protein: CATSSPGGSDTQYF
CDR3 DNA: TGTGCCACCAGCAGCCCCGGGGGTTCAGATACGCAGTATTTT
D gene: -
V gene: TRBV15
J gene: TRBJ2-3
clone size: -

CDR3 protein: CASSLAGALYEQYF
CDR3 DNA: TGTGCCAGCAGCTTAGCGGGAGCCCTCTACGAGCAGTACTTC
D gene: TRBD2
V gene: TRBV2
J gene: TRBJ2-7
clone size: once

CDR3 protein: CASAGDLIKKLFF
CDR3 DNA: TGTGCTAGTGCGGGAGATCTCATAAAAAAACTGTTTTTT
D gene: -
V gene: TRBV12-5
J gene: TRBJ1-4
clone size: few

CDR3 protein: CASSLGQGARGNTIYF
CDR3 DNA: TGTGCCAGCAGCTTGGGGCAGGGGGCGCGAGGAAACACCATATATTTT
D gene: TRBD1
V gene: TRBV5-4
J gene: TRBJ1-3
clone size: few

CDR3 protein: CASSYRGLEGGGYTF
CDR3 DNA: TGTGCCAGCAGTTACCGCGGACTAGAAGGGGGTGGCTACACCTTC
D gene: -
V gene: TRBV6-5
J gene: TRBJ1-2
clone size: -

CDR3 protein: CASTRGTGGNGYTF
CDR3 DNA: TGTGCCAGTACCCGCGGGACAGGGGGTAATGGCTACACCTTC
D gene: TRBD1
V gene: TRBV19
J gene: TRBJ1-2
clone size: -